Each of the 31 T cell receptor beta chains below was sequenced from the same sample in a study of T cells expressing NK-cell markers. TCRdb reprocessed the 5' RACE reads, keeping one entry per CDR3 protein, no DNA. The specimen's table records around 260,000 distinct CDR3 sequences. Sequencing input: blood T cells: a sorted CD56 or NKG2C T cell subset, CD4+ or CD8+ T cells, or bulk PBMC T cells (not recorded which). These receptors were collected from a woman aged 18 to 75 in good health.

This chain's CDR3 is CASSTTGVNQPQHF. This chain connects TRBV28 to TRBJ1-5. This CDR3 comprises 14 residues. Germline values: CDR1 MDHEN, CDR2 SYDVKM. Supplemented by reference TRBV28 and TRBJ1-5, the full variable domain reads DVKVTQSSRYLVKRTGEKVFLECVQDMDHENMFWYRQDPGLGLRLIYFSYDVKMKEKGDIPEGYSVSREKKERFSLILESASTNQTSMYLCASSTTGVNQPQHFGDGTRLSIL.

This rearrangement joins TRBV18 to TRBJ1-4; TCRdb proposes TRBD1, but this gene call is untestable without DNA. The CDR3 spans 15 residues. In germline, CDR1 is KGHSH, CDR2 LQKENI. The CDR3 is CASSLPDRRGEKLFF.

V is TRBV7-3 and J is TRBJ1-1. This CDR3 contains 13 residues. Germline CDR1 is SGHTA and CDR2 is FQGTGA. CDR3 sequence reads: CASSIQANTEAFF.

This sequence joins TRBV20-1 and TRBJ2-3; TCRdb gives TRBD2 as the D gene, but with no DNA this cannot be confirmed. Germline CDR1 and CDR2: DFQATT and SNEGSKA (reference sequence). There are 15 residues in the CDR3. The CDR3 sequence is CSATTGDSPTDTQYF.

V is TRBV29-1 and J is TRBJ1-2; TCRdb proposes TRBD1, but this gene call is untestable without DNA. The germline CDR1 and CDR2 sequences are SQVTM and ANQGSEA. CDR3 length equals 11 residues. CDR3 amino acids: CSVWTGYGYTF.

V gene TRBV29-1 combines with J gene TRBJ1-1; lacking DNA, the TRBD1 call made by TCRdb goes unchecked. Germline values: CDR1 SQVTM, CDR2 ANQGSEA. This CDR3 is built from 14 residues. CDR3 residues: CSVGDRGRNTEAFF.

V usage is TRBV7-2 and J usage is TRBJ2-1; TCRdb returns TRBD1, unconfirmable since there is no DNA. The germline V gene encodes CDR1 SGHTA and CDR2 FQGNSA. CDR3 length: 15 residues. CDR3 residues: CASRGGRGAYNEQFF.

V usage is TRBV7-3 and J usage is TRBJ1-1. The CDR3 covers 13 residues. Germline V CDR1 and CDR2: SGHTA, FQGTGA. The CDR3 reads CASSFGIETEAFF.

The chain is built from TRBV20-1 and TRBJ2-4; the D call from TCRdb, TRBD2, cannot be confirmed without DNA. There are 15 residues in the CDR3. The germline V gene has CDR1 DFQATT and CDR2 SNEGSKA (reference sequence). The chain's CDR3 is CSARWASRVKNIQYF.

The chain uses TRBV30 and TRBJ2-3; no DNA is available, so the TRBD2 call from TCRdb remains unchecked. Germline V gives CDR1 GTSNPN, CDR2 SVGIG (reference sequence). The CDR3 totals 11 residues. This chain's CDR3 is CAWKTGRWQYF.

CDR3 sequence reads: CASRVAGGQNTEAFF. This chain links TRBV14 with TRBJ1-1; checking the TCRdb D call of TRBD1 is not possible without DNA. This CDR3 has 15 residues. Germline CDR1 is SGHDN and CDR2 is FVKESK.

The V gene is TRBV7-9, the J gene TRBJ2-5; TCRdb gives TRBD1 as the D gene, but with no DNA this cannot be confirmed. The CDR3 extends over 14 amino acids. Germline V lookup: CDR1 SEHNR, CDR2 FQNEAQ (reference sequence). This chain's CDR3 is CASSLGRGQETQYF.

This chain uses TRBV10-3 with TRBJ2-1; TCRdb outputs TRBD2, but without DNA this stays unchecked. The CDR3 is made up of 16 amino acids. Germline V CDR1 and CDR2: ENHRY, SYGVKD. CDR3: CAISESIAADYNEQFF.

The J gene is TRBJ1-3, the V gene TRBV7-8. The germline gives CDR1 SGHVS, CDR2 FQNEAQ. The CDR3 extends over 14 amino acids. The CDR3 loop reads CASTLQAAGNTIYF.

CDR3 loop: CASTPGITNQPQHF. The J gene is TRBJ1-5, the V gene TRBV12-3 or TRBV12-4; the D call of TRBD1 rests on TCRdb alone, since no DNA is present to check it. The CDR3 covers 14 residues.

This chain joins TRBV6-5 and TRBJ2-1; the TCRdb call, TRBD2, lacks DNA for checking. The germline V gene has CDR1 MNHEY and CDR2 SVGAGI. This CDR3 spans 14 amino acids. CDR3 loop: CASSYRWAQDEQFF.

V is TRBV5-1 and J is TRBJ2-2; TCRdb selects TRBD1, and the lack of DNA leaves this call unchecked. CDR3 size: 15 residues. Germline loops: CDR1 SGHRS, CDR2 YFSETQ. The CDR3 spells CASSNGQVDTGELFF.

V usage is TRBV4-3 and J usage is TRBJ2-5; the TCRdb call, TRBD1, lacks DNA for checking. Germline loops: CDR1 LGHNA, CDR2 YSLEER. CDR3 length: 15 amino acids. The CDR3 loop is CASSQGDGRQETQYF.

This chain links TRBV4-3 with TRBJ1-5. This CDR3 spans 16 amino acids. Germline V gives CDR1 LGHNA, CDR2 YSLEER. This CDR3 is CASSQELEYSNQPQHF.

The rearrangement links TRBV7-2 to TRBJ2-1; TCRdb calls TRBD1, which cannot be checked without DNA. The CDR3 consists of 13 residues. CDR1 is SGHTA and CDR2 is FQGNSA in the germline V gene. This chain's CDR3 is CASSFRQGGEQFF.

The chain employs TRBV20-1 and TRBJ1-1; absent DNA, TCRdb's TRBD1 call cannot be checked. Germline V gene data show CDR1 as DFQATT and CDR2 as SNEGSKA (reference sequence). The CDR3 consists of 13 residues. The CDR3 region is CSARLGKGTEAFF.

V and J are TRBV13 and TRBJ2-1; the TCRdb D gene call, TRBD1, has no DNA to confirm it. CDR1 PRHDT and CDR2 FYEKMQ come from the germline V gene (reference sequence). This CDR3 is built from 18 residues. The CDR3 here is CASSPRLTGNENHNEQFF.

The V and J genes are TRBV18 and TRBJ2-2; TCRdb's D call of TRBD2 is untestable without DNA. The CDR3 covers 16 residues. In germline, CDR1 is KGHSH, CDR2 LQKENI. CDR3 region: CASSPPIGGEAGELFF.

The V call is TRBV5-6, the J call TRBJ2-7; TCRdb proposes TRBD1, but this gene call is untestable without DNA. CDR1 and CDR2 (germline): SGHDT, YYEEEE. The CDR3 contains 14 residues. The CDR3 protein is CASNRPGPTYEQYF.

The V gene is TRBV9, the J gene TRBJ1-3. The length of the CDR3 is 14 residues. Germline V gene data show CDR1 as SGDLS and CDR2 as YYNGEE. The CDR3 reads CASSADGVGNTIFF.

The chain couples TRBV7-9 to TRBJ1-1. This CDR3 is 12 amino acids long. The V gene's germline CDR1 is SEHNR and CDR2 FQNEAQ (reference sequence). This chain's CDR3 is CASSSAGTEAFF.

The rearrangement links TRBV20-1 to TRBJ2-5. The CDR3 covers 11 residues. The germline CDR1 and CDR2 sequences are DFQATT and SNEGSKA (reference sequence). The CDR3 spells CSARRGETQYF.

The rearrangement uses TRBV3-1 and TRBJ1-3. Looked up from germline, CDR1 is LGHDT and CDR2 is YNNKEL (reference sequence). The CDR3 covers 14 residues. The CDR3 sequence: CASSQGAGGNTIYF.

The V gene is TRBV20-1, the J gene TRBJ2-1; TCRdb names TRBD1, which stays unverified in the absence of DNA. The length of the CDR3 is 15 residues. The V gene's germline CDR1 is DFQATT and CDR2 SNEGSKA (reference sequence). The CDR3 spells CSAIRGWGDNSEQFF.

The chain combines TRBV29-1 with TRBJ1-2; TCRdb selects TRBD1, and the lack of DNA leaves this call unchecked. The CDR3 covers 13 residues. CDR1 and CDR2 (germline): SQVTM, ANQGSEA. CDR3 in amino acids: CSTEGDRVYGYTF.

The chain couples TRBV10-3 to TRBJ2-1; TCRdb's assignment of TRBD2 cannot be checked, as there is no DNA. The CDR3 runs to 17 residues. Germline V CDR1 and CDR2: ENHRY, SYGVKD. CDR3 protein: CAISESASGRPVNEQFF.